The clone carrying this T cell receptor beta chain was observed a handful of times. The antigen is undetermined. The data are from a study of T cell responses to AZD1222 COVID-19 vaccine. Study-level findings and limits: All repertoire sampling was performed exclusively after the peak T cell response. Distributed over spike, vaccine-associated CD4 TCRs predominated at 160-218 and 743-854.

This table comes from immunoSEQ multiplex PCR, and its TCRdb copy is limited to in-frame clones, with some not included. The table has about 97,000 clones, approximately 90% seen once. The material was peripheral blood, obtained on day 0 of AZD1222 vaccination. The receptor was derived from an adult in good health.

In DNA form, the CDR3 reads TGTGCCTGGACTGATGAGCAGTTCTTC. Amino acids: CAWTDEQFF. The J gene is TRBJ2-1, the V gene TRBV30; unclear D gene. The V end lost 4 bases, the J end lost 8 bases, and 3 bases lay between the germline ends. The V gene's germline CDR1 is GTSNPN and CDR2 SVGIG (reference sequence). This CDR3 has 9 amino acids.